These 15 T cell receptor beta chains share one sample of origin, sequenced in a study of blood T cells in healthy people across ages. It was with a sample-barcoded 5' primer and a J-beta primer mix that a second PCR of about 7 to 12 cycles was run. Via MiXCR, TCRdb re-called the 5' RACE reads, giving one row per CDR3 protein. The table lists about 690,000 distinct CDR3 sequences, 40% to 50% of them singletons, with about 30% in the top ten. Sequencing input: blood. The receptor set was obtained from a man older than 75 in good health.

About this clonotype itself: The junction departs from germline at one end; a sequencing error may be responsible. Here the CDR3 reads CAGRSFDGRGKNIQYF. Here the CDR3 DNA reads TGCGCCGGCAGATCCTTCGACGGACGAGGCAAAAACATTCAGTACTTT. The chain combines TRBV4-1 with TRBJ2-4; no clear D. The germline gives CDR1 MGHRA, CDR2 YSYEKL. This CDR3 comprises 16 residues.

V gene TRBV29-1 combines with J gene TRBJ2-3; TRBD1 matches at 10 bases. The CDR3 totals 16 residues. After removal of 6 bases from V and 2 bases from J, the junction contained 11 bases not matched to a gene. Germline CDR1 and CDR2: SQVTM and ANQGSEA. The CDR3: CSVEGGTGAPTDTQYF. The CDR3 region has the DNA TGCAGCGTCGAGGGGGGGACAGGGGCCCCCACAGATACGCAGTATTTT.

This clonotype was detected a few times. This chain links TRBV18 with TRBJ2-1; D possibly corresponds to TRBD1 (6 bases). Trimming took 5 bases from V and 0 from J, leaving 11 bases between them. Germline-derived CDR1 and CDR2 are KGHSH and LQKENI. The CDR3 has 15 residues. CDR3 sequence reads: CASSSQGPSYNEQFF. The CDR3 nucleotides are TGTGCCAGCTCATCCCAGGGGCCCTCCTACAATGAGCAGTTCTTC.

Ten or more counts support this clonotype. This chain uses TRBV7-2 with TRBJ2-7; TRBD2 agrees at 10 bases. The length of the CDR3 is 13 residues. The germline CDR1 and CDR2 sequences are SGHTA and FQGNSA. Losses at the gene ends were 8 bases for V and 9 bases for J; bases not matched to a gene: 10. The CDR3 protein is CASGILAGGRQYF. The CDR3, as DNA: TGTGCCAGCGGGATATTAGCGGGGGGTAGGCAGTACTTC. Together with reference TRBV7-2 and TRBJ2-7, the CDR3 gives the full variable domain: GAGVSQSPSNKVTEKGKDVELRCDPISGHTALYWYRQSLGQGLEFLIYFQGNSAPDKSGLPSDRFSAERTGGSVSTLTIQRTQQEDSAVYLCASGILAGGRQYFGPGTRLTVT.

At least ten counts were recorded for this clonotype. The rearrangement uses TRBV13 and TRBJ2-3; D is possibly TRBD1 or TRBD2 (5 bases each). The length of the CDR3 is 16 residues. CDR1 and CDR2 (germline): PRHDT, FYEKMQ (reference sequence). Between the trimmed V and J ends, which lost 5 bases and 2 bases, there was a span of 17 bases. This chain's CDR3 is CASSLRGERDTDTQYF. DNA of the CDR3: TGTGCCAGCAGCCTGAGAGGGGAGAGGGACACAGATACGCAGTATTTT.

This clonotype was recorded at least ten times. The junction differs from germline at one of its ends, possibly a read error. The V and J genes are TRBV27 and TRBJ1-1; D is undetermined. CDR3 length: 12 residues. The germline V gene encodes CDR1 MNHEY and CDR2 SMNVEV (reference sequence). DNA for the CDR3: TGCGCCAGCAGCTTCCGGGGCACTGAAGCTTTCTTT. Translated, it gives CASSFRGTEAFF.

The V and J genes are TRBV6-1 and TRBJ2-2; a possible D gene is TRBD2 (6 bases). This CDR3 has 16 amino acids. Germline-derived CDR1 and CDR2 are MNHNS and SASEGT. V was pared by 11 bases and J by 4 bases, with 23 bases between. The CDR3 loop is CASKEGLLGGTGELFF. CDR3 in DNA: TGTGCCTCCAAGGAGGGCCTGCTGGGGGGCACCGGGGAGCTGTTTTTT.

CDR3 loop: CASSLAPSGRLTDTQYF. The CDR3 bases are TGTGCCAGCAGCTTAGCTCCTAGCGGGAGGTTAACAGATACGCAGTATTTT. The gene calls are TRBV7-2 and TRBJ2-3, with 11 bases aligning to TRBD2. V dropped 0 bases and J dropped 3; count of bases not matched to a gene: 5. Germline V gives CDR1 SGHTA, CDR2 FQGNSA. The CDR3 runs 17 residues.

The chain carries TRBV6-2 or TRBV6-3 and TRBJ2-7; tentatively, D is TRBD1 (5 bases). The V and J ends lost 5 bases and 3 bases respectively, with 17 bases between them. Germline V lookup: CDR1 MNHEY, CDR2 SVGEGT. The CDR3 is 15 amino acids. The CDR3 protein is CASSILSDSIYEQYF. The DNA for the CDR3 is TGTGCCAGCAGTATCCTTTCAGACAGTATCTACGAGCAGTACTTC.

This chain uses TRBV7-2 with TRBJ2-5, with D possibly TRBD2 on 5 matching bases. Trimming pared 4 bases from V and 5 bases from J, leaving 20 bases between. CDR3 length: 16 residues. Germline V gives CDR1 SGHTA, CDR2 FQGNSA. CDR3 protein: CASSYGRLNPRETQYF. Written as DNA, the CDR3 is TGTGCCAGCAGCTACGGCAGACTAAACCCCCGGGAGACCCAGTACTTC.

This chain joins TRBV5-1 and TRBJ2-7; 8 bases are shared with TRBD2. With 4 bases clipped from V and 3 bases from J, the junction kept 3 bases outside the gene matches. This CDR3 is 13 amino acids long. CDR1 and CDR2 (germline): SGHRS, YFSETQ. The CDR3 loop reads CASSVGTSYEQYF. The DNA for the CDR3 is TGCGCCAGCAGCGTCGGGACTAGCTACGAGCAGTACTTC. The entire variable domain, with the rest obtained from reference TRBV5-1 and TRBJ2-7, is as follows: KAGVTQTPRYLIKTRGQQVTLSCSPISGHRSVSWYQQTPGQGLQFLFEYFSETQRNKGNFPGRFSGRQFSNSRSEMNVSTLELGDSALYLCASSVGTSYEQYFGPGTRLTVT.

This clonotype was detected a few times. This rearrangement joins TRBV7-9 to TRBJ1-1, with TRBD1 matching over 9 bases. Per germline, CDR1 SEHNR and CDR2 FQNEAQ (reference sequence). V dropped 7 bases and J dropped 1; count of bases not matched to a gene: 4. This CDR3 is built from 14 residues. The CDR3 DNA reads as TGTGCCAGCACCCTACAGGGGGCGAACACTGAAGCTTTCTTT. Translating it yields CASTLQGANTEAFF.

Note on this clonotype: This could be a read error, since a much larger clone is one nucleotide away. The rearrangement joins TRBV6-1 to TRBJ2-1; D ambiguous. The length of the CDR3 is 14 residues. Trimming stripped 6 bases from V and 3 bases from J, with 12 bases between. Germline CDR1 and CDR2: MNHNS and SASEGT. The CDR3 sequence: CASRVASGYNEQFF. The CDR3 DNA is TGTGCCAGCAGGGTCGCCTCCGGCTACAATGAGCAGTTCTTC.

The chain combines TRBV7-9 with TRBJ1-1; tentative D call: TRBD1 (5 bases). The CDR3 extends over 12 amino acids. V shed 2 bases and J shed 8 bases, with 9 bases lying between them. The germline V gene encodes CDR1 SEHNR and CDR2 FQNEAQ (reference sequence). The CDR3, as DNA: TGTGCCAGCAGCTTACAGGGAGGGGAAGCTTTCTTT. This translates into CASSLQGGEAFF.

The rearrangement uses TRBV3-1 and TRBJ2-5; D not certain. The length of the CDR3 is 14 residues. Germline assignment: CDR1 LGHDT and CDR2 YNNKEL (reference sequence). Deletions cut 0 bases from V and 1 base from J, with 6 bases between. The CDR3 DNA reads as TGTGCCAGCAGCCAAGATTCGGGCCAAGAGACCCAGTACTTC. Encoded protein: CASSQDSGQETQYF.